Listed below are T cell receptor beta chains from one sample, sequenced in a study of cytomegalovirus exposure and HLA in healthy donors. Sequenced by immunoSEQ multiplex PCR; TCRdb stores in-frame clones only, minus some. This table has about 150,000 clones, around 79% appearing once. Sequences were obtained from PBMCs. The receptors originated from a man younger than 30 in good health and CMV-seronegative. Both conserved end residues are part of each CDR3. The order of the fields is V gene, D gene, J gene, clone size, CDR3 length, CDR3 protein, CDR3 DNA. A D gene is named only where the DNA matches it firmly. Clone size is shown for a subset of rows, as once, few, many or a class of expanded clone.

v_gene: TRBV10-2
d_gene: TRBD1
j_gene: TRBJ2-7
abundance: once
len: 18
CDR3aa: CASSPGTVMDMAPYEQYF
CDR3nt: TGCGCCAGTTCTCCTGGGACAGTGATGGATATGGCACCCTACGAGCAGTACTTC

v_gene: TRBV10-1
d_gene: TRBD2
j_gene: TRBJ2-1
abundance: -
len: 15
CDR3aa: CASSPRTGAGDEQFF
CDR3nt: TGCGCCAGCAGTCCAAGGACGGGAGCGGGGGATGAGCAGTTCTTC

v_gene: TRBV2
d_gene: -
j_gene: TRBJ1-2
abundance: -
len: 12
CDR3aa: CASNGGENGYTF
CDR3nt: TGTGCCAGCAATGGGGGCGAAAATGGCTACACCTTC

v_gene: TRBV25-1
d_gene: TRBD1
j_gene: TRBJ1-1
abundance: few
len: 15
CDR3aa: CASLHTGQGRTEAFF
CDR3nt: TGTGCCAGCCTCCACACGGGACAGGGCAGAACTGAAGCTTTCTTT

v_gene: TRBV18
d_gene: TRBD2
j_gene: TRBJ2-5
abundance: -
len: 15
CDR3aa: CASSLGTSGIETQYF
CDR3nt: TGTGCCAGCTCACTCGGGACTAGCGGGATAGAGACCCAGTACTTC

v_gene: TRBV27
d_gene: -
j_gene: TRBJ1-4
abundance: -
len: 15
CDR3aa: CASSLGDRRPEKLFF
CDR3nt: TGTGCCAGCAGTTTAGGAGACAGGCGGCCTGAAAAACTGTTTTTT

v_gene: TRBV15
d_gene: -
j_gene: TRBJ1-5
abundance: -
len: 13
CDR3aa: CATSRPFNQPQHF
CDR3nt: TGTGCCACCAGCAGACCCTTTAATCAGCCCCAGCATTTT

v_gene: TRBV6-1
d_gene: -
j_gene: TRBJ2-4
abundance: -
len: 15
CDR3aa: CASSDRDTEGNIQYF
CDR3nt: TGTGCCAGCAGTGACCGGGACACCGAGGGAAACATTCAGTACTTC

v_gene: TRBV7-9
d_gene: -
j_gene: TRBJ2-1
abundance: once
len: 12
CDR3aa: CSSSHSYNEQFF
CDR3nt: TGTTCCAGCAGCCACTCCTACAATGAGCAGTTCTTC

v_gene: TRBV6-1
d_gene: -
j_gene: TRBJ1-2
abundance: -
len: 13
CDR3aa: CASSELARGGYTF
CDR3nt: TGTGCCAGCAGTGAATTGGCCAGGGGCGGCTACACCTTC

v_gene: TRBV5-5
d_gene: -
j_gene: TRBJ1-2
abundance: -
len: 16
CDR3aa: CASSFYETTTNYGYTF
CDR3nt: TGTGCCAGCAGCTTTTATGAGACAACCACTAACTATGGCTACACCTTC

v_gene: TRBV27
d_gene: -
j_gene: TRBJ2-5
abundance: once
len: 14
CDR3aa: CASSLKNSRETQYF
CDR3nt: TGTGCCAGCAGTTTAAAGAACAGTCGAGAGACCCAGTACTTC

v_gene: TRBV25-1
d_gene: TRBD1
j_gene: TRBJ1-2
abundance: -
len: 15
CDR3aa: CASSESDRGPYGYTF
CDR3nt: TGTGCCAGCAGTGAATCGGACAGGGGACCCTATGGCTACACCTTC

v_gene: TRBV6-1
d_gene: -
j_gene: TRBJ2-2
abundance: -
len: 15
CDR3aa: CASSEVAGGNGELFF
CDR3nt: TGTGCCAGCAGTGAAGTGGCAGGGGGGAACGGGGAGCTGTTTTTT

v_gene: TRBV28
d_gene: TRBD1
j_gene: TRBJ1-2
abundance: -
len: 15
CDR3aa: CASSLWGTGDYGYTF
CDR3nt: TGTGCCAGCAGTTTATGGGGGACAGGGGACTATGGCTACACCTTC

v_gene: TRBV5-4
d_gene: TRBD1
j_gene: TRBJ2-5
abundance: -
len: 16
CDR3aa: CASSVHLTGESETQYF
CDR3nt: TGTGCCAGCAGCGTTCACCTGACAGGGGAATCAGAGACCCAGTACTTC

v_gene: TRBV19
d_gene: TRBD1
j_gene: TRBJ2-1
abundance: -
len: 16
CDR3aa: CASSDLGQIKYNEQFF
CDR3nt: TGTGCCAGTAGTGACCTGGGACAGATAAAATACAATGAGCAGTTCTTC

v_gene: TRBV5-4
d_gene: TRBD2
j_gene: TRBJ2-5
abundance: few
len: 15
CDR3aa: CASSPFREAKETQYF
CDR3nt: TGTGCCAGCAGCCCCTTTCGGGAGGCGAAAGAGACCCAGTACTTC

v_gene: TRBV30
d_gene: -
j_gene: TRBJ1-2
abundance: few
len: 13
CDR3aa: CAWRNQANYGYTF
CDR3nt: TGTGCCTGGAGAAACCAGGCGAACTATGGCTACACCTTC

v_gene: TRBV5-4
d_gene: -
j_gene: TRBJ1-1
abundance: -
len: 13
CDR3aa: CASSLPGPTEAFF
CDR3nt: TGTGCCAGCAGCCTCCCGGGTCCCACTGAAGCTTTCTTT

v_gene: TRBV27
d_gene: TRBD1
j_gene: TRBJ1-1
abundance: -
len: 16
CDR3aa: CASRPRTGRVVTEAFF
CDR3nt: TGTGCCAGCAGACCCCGGACAGGGAGAGTTGTCACTGAAGCTTTCTTT

v_gene: TRBV27
d_gene: TRBD1
j_gene: TRBJ2-3
abundance: -
len: 14
CDR3aa: CASRSGTGTDTQYF
CDR3nt: TGTGCCAGCAGGAGTGGGACAGGCACAGATACGCAGTATTTT

v_gene: TRBV5-1
d_gene: -
j_gene: TRBJ2-5
abundance: -
len: 14
CDR3aa: CASSLSPAVETQYF
CDR3nt: TGCGCCAGCAGCCTCAGCCCGGCGGTAGAGACCCAGTACTTC

v_gene: TRBV10-2
d_gene: TRBD1
j_gene: TRBJ1-3
abundance: few
len: 11
CDR3aa: CASRGGGEIYF
CDR3nt: TGCGCCAGCAGAGGAGGGGGCGAGATATATTTT

v_gene: TRBV7-2
d_gene: TRBD1
j_gene: TRBJ1-2
abundance: once
len: 12
CDR3aa: CASSYDRGGYTF
CDR3nt: TGTGCCAGCAGCTACGACAGGGGAGGCTACACCTTC

v_gene: TRBV7-8
d_gene: TRBD1
j_gene: TRBJ1-1
abundance: -
len: 14
CDR3aa: CASSLARQGTEAFF
CDR3nt: TGTGCCAGCAGCTTAGCCAGACAGGGCACTGAAGCTTTCTTT

v_gene: TRBV19
d_gene: -
j_gene: TRBJ1-3
abundance: -
len: 19
CDR3aa: CASSTLRQALSSSGNTIYF
CDR3nt: TGTGCCAGTAGTACCCTGCGACAGGCCCTATCGAGCTCTGGAAACACCATATATTTT

v_gene: TRBV15
d_gene: -
j_gene: TRBJ2-1
abundance: -
len: 16
CDR3aa: CATSSIGAGSYNEQFF
CDR3nt: TGTGCCACCAGCAGTATAGGAGCCGGGTCCTACAATGAGCAGTTCTTC

v_gene: TRBV14
d_gene: TRBD2
j_gene: TRBJ2-7
abundance: -
len: 14
CDR3aa: CASSPPGTSYEQYF
CDR3nt: TGTGCCAGCAGCCCTCCCGGGACTAGCTACGAGCAGTACTTC

v_gene: TRBV21-1
d_gene: -
j_gene: TRBJ2-1
abundance: -
len: 13
CDR3aa: CASSKATSAVEFF
CDR3nt: TGTGCCAGCAGCAAAGCAACCTCCGCGGTGGAGTTCTTC

v_gene: TRBV7-9
d_gene: TRBD2
j_gene: TRBJ2-1
abundance: -
len: 15
CDR3aa: CASSLVRGRTHEQFF
CDR3nt: TGTGCCAGCAGCTTAGTGCGCGGGAGAACCCATGAGCAGTTCTTC

v_gene: TRBV10-1
d_gene: TRBD2
j_gene: TRBJ2-1
abundance: -
len: 18
CDR3aa: CASSESGLAGASYNEQFF
CDR3nt: TGCGCCAGCAGTGAGTCTGGGTTAGCGGGGGCCTCCTACAATGAGCAGTTCTTC

v_gene: TRBV27
d_gene: -
j_gene: TRBJ2-7
abundance: -
len: 14
CDR3aa: CASSSVWGRYEQYF
CDR3nt: TGTGCCAGCAGTTCAGTCTGGGGCCGATACGAGCAGTACTTC

v_gene: TRBV18
d_gene: -
j_gene: TRBJ1-4
abundance: -
len: 15
CDR3aa: CASSPAREANEKLFF
CDR3nt: TGTGCCAGCTCACCAGCGAGGGAAGCTAATGAAAAACTGTTTTTT

v_gene: TRBV5-1
d_gene: TRBD1
j_gene: TRBJ2-1
abundance: -
len: 16
CDR3aa: CASSFIGTGVHNEQFF
CDR3nt: TGCGCCAGCAGCTTTATAGGAACAGGGGTACACAATGAGCAGTTCTTC

v_gene: TRBV25-1
d_gene: -
j_gene: TRBJ2-7
abundance: -
len: 16
CDR3aa: CASSDGQGPRTYEQYF
CDR3nt: TGTGCCAGCAGTGATGGGCAGGGGCCGCGGACCTACGAGCAGTACTTC

v_gene: TRBV11-2
d_gene: -
j_gene: TRBJ1-2
abundance: -
len: 15
CDR3aa: CASSLDGGINYGYTF
CDR3nt: TGTGCCAGCAGCTTAGACGGGGGGATCAACTATGGCTACACCTTC

v_gene: TRBV7-8
d_gene: -
j_gene: TRBJ2-5
abundance: few
len: 13
CDR3aa: CASSLAQQETQYF
CDR3nt: TGTGCCAGCAGCTTAGCACAACAAGAGACCCAGTACTTC

v_gene: TRBV21-1
d_gene: -
j_gene: TRBJ2-2
abundance: -
len: 21
CDR3aa: CASSKCRKIHRGTSGTGELFF
CDR3nt: TGTGCCAGCAGCAAATGTCGTAAAATCCACAGGGGGACTAGCGGCACCGGGGAGCTGTTTTTT

v_gene: TRBV9
d_gene: -
j_gene: TRBJ2-1
abundance: -
len: 14
CDR3aa: CASSVDSISNEQFF
CDR3nt: TGTGCCAGCAGCGTAGATTCTATTTCCAATGAGCAGTTCTTC

v_gene: TRBV6-5
d_gene: -
j_gene: TRBJ2-5
abundance: -
len: 11
CDR3aa: CASREGETQYF
CDR3nt: TGTGCCAGCAGGGAGGGGGAGACCCAGTACTTC

v_gene: TRBV9
d_gene: TRBD2
j_gene: TRBJ2-1
abundance: -
len: 16
CDR3aa: CASSVVGGSSYNEQFF
CDR3nt: TGTGCCAGCAGCGTAGTAGGCGGGAGCTCCTACAATGAGCAGTTCTTC

v_gene: TRBV7-7
d_gene: -
j_gene: TRBJ2-1
abundance: -
len: 13
CDR3aa: CASSSGLGNEQFF
CDR3nt: TGTGCCAGCAGCTCGGGACTTGGCAATGAGCAGTTCTTC